Included here is one T cell receptor beta chain sequence, with context. This sample is drawn from a study of blood T cell repertoires in COVID-19. Study-level information: The United States, Italy and Spain provided the acute and convalescent COVID-19 samples. T cells, B-cell-depleted T cells, or PBMCs provided the cDNA or gDNA that served as material.

In the original processing: Estimation of nucleated cell counts relied on the amplification of reference gene primers. The data were produced by immunoSEQ multiplex PCR, yet TCRdb's version contains in-frame clones alone and is incomplete. For V, J and clone size, that table is used; D and trimming come from the DNA. The table lists about 50,000 clones, 85% to 90% of them singletons, with around 9% in the top ten. This CDR3 has 17 amino acids. V trimming: 1 base; J trimming: 9 bases; junction bases outside the gene matches: 13. CDR1 is SGHRS and CDR2 is YFSETQ in the germline V gene. The sample taken for sequencing was peripheral blood. This TCR came from an elderly man with active or convalescent COVID-19. V and J are TRBV5-1 and TRBJ1-6, with TRBD1 matching 7 bases. Here the CDR3 DNA reads TGCGCCAGCAGCTTGCTCTTCCCGGGACAGAGGCTTTCACCCCTCCACTTT. Its translation: CASSLLFPGQRLSPLHF.